The 21 T cell receptor beta chains below were found in one sample sequenced in a study of lymphopenia after photon versus proton radiotherapy. TCRdb's table, derived via immunoSEQ multiplex PCR, lists solely in-frame clones and lacks some. The sample holds approximately 70,000 clones, roughly 87% seen once. The sequencing used peripheral blood, collected from a patient treated with proton-based radiotherapy. Receptors were obtained from a man at least 80 years old with esophageal cancer.

J is TRBJ1-6 and V is TRBV19; TRBD1 aligns across 7 bases. The J segment lost 7 bases and the V segment lost 6 bases, leaving 6 bases of the junction unmatched. Germline V gives CDR1 LNHDA, CDR2 SQIVND (reference sequence). This CDR3 has 14 amino acids. The CDR3 loop is CASRGTEGNSPLHF. The DNA of the CDR3 is TGTGCCAGTAGGGGGACAGAGGGGAATTCACCCCTCCACTTT.

This chain joins TRBV5-1 and TRBJ2-2; D gene uncertain. Germline-derived CDR1 and CDR2 are SGHRS and YFSETQ. The CDR3 extends over 16 amino acids. V shed 1 base and J shed 7 bases, with 17 bases lying between them. CDR3 coding DNA: TGCGCCAGCAGCTTGATACGTAGTCTTCGCGACGGGGAGCTGTTTTTT. This encodes CASSLIRSLRDGELFF.

This clone was seen only once. This sequence joins TRBV19 and TRBJ2-2; possible D gene TRBD2, 5 bases. Trimming shortened V by 10 bases and J by 5 bases, and 20 bases separated the two germline ends. The CDR3 is 15 amino acids. The germline CDR1 and CDR2 sequences are LNHDA and SQIVND (reference sequence). The CDR3 DNA is TGTGCCACGTCTCACGGGGTTAGTAGGACCGGGGAGCTGTTTTTT. It encodes CATSHGVSRTGELFF.

This chain uses TRBV18 with TRBJ2-7, with D perhaps TRBD1 (7 bases). CDR3 length equals 15 residues. Looked up from germline, CDR1 is KGHSH and CDR2 is LQKENI. The V end was cut by 3 bases, the J end by 6 bases, with 18 bases between. CDR3 bases: TGTGCCAGCTCACCCCCCAGGGGGGTTTGTGGCGAGCAGTACTTC. This encodes CASSPPRGVCGEQYF.

In its sample, this clone was seen a few times. V gene TRBV5-1 combines with J gene TRBJ1-1; no clear D. Between the trimmed V and J ends, which lost 4 bases and 1 base, there was a span of 8 bases. CDR3 length: 13 residues. From germline, CDR1 is SGHRS and CDR2 YFSETQ. In DNA, the CDR3 is TGCGCCAGCAGCGGCGAGACGAACACTGAAGCTTTCTTT. The encoded protein is CASSGETNTEAFF. The full variable domain, in which reference TRBV5-1 and TRBJ1-1 provide the parts outside the CDR3, is KAGVTQTPRYLIKTRGQQVTLSCSPISGHRSVSWYQQTPGQGLQFLFEYFSETQRNKGNFPGRFSGRQFSNSRSEMNVSTLELGDSALYLCASSGETNTEAFFGQGTRLTVV.

The V call is TRBV9, the J call TRBJ2-7, with a tentative D call TRBD1 (5 bases). Germline loops: CDR1 SGDLS, CDR2 YYNGEE. The V gene lost 0 bases and the J gene lost 1 base, with 11 bases spanning the gap. There are 15 residues in the CDR3. The DNA for the CDR3 is TGTGCCAGCAGCGTAGGGTTAGGGGCATCCTACGAGCAGTACTTC. This gives the protein CASSVGLGASYEQYF.

The chain employs TRBV5-1 and TRBJ1-1, with D hard to call. From germline, CDR1 is SGHRS and CDR2 YFSETQ. The CDR3 is made up of 13 amino acids. The ends were cut back, 0 bases at V and 3 bases at J, with 6 bases in the middle. CDR3 in DNA: TGCGCCAGCAGCTTGGGAGTAGACACTGAAGCTTTCTTT. Protein sequence: CASSLGVDTEAFF.

V and J are TRBV4-1 and TRBJ2-2; D is tentatively TRBD1 or TRBD2 (5 bases each). CDR3 length: 16 amino acids. V was shortened by 1 base and J by 6 bases, with 15 bases between the two germline ends. The germline V gene has CDR1 MGHRA and CDR2 YSYEKL. CDR3 bases: TGCGCCAGCAGCCAAGTGGGACGGTCGAGGCCCGGGGAGCTGTTTTTT. Protein product: CASSQVGRSRPGELFF.

This clone appeared a single time. The J gene is TRBJ1-2, the V gene TRBV5-1, with D tentatively TRBD1 (6 bases). Germline V lookup: CDR1 SGHRS, CDR2 YFSETQ. V lost 2 bases, J lost 4 bases, and 9 bases lay in between. CDR3 length: 13 residues. The CDR3 sequence is CASSFEDSYGYTF. DNA for the CDR3: TGCGCCAGCAGCTTTGAGGACAGCTATGGCTACACCTTC.

This sequence joins TRBV6-6 and TRBJ2-1, with 8 positions matching TRBD1. The germline V gene has CDR1 MNHNY and CDR2 SVGAGI (reference sequence). The CDR3 extends over 14 amino acids. Trimming at V came to 11 bases and at J to 0 bases, leaving 6 bases not matched to a gene. This CDR3 is CAGGDRSSYNEQFF. In nucleotides, the CDR3 is TGTGCCGGAGGGGACAGGAGCTCCTACAATGAGCAGTTCTTC.

This clone has more than one count but fewer than ten. This chain uses TRBV5-1 with TRBJ1-6; unclear D gene. CDR1 is SGHRS, CDR2 YFSETQ, per germline. Trimming left V 4 bases short and J 7 bases short, with 9 bases between. This CDR3 has 13 amino acids. Here the CDR3 reads CASSPLGNSPLHF. DNA of the CDR3: TGCGCCAGCAGCCCGTTGGGGAATTCACCCCTCCACTTT.

The J gene is TRBJ1-1, the V gene TRBV11-2, with 9 bases matching TRBD1. Germline CDR1 and CDR2: SGHAT and FQNNGV. The CDR3 extends over 16 amino acids. The junction had 5 bases not matched to a gene; V was cut back by 3 bases and J by 0 bases. CDR3 nucleotides: TGTGCCAGCAGCTTTACAGGGGGCGTGATGAACACTGAAGCTTTCTTT. It specifies CASSFTGGVMNTEAFF. Variable domain in full (rest from reference TRBV11-2 and TRBJ1-1): EAGVAQSPRYKIIEKRQSVAFWCNPISGHATLYWYQQILGQGPKLLIQFQNNGVVDDSQLPKDRFSAERLKGVDSTLKIQPAKLEDSAVYLCASSFTGGVMNTEAFFGQGTRLTVV.

This chain uses TRBV5-1 with TRBJ2-7; 8 nucleotides agree with TRBD2. The V segment lost 0 bases and the J segment 2 bases; nucleotides outside the gene matches: 4. Germline assignment: CDR1 SGHRS and CDR2 YFSETQ. The CDR3 has 15 residues. Here the CDR3 reads CASSLVPAGAYEQYF. In nucleotides, the CDR3 is TGCGCCAGCAGCTTGGTTCCAGCGGGAGCCTACGAGCAGTACTTC. Looking up the rest from reference TRBV5-1 and TRBJ2-7 gives the full variable domain: KAGVTQTPRYLIKTRGQQVTLSCSPISGHRSVSWYQQTPGQGLQFLFEYFSETQRNKGNFPGRFSGRQFSNSRSEMNVSTLELGDSALYLCASSLVPAGAYEQYFGPGTRLTVT.

The chain is built from TRBV4-3 and TRBJ1-2; tentatively, D is TRBD1 (6 bases). Germline values: CDR1 LGHNA, CDR2 YSLEER. Trimming shortened V by 2 bases and J by 5 bases, and 21 bases separated the two germline ends. This CDR3 is 17 amino acids long. As DNA, the CDR3 is TGCGCCAGCAGCCAAATCGCCACCCTGGGGGGCACATATGGCTACACCTTC. Amino acids: CASSQIATLGGTYGYTF.

Concerning this clone: This specimen includes other DNA sequences encoding the same CDR3. This chain uses TRBV6-6 with TRBJ2-1; D gene uncertain. With 6 bases removed from V and 10 bases from J, the gap between germline ends came to 13 bases. Germline V lookup: CDR1 MNHNY, CDR2 SVGAGI (reference sequence). The CDR3 is 12 residues long. In DNA form, the CDR3 reads TGTGCCAGCAGCCCGAACCTCGGAGAGCAGTTCTTC. It codes for CASSPNLGEQFF.

CDR3 sequence (DNA): TGTGCCAGCAGTCTCAATCTTGCAAGGGAGCAGTACTTC. Its protein product is CASSLNLAREQYF. The chain has TRBV27 and TRBJ2-7; no firm D call. The V end lost 5 bases, the J end lost 7 bases, and 15 bases lay between the germline ends. CDR1 and CDR2 from the germline V gene are MNHEY and SMNVEV (reference sequence). CDR3 length equals 13 residues.

A single count supports this clone. This chain connects TRBV19 to TRBJ2-1; D is perhaps TRBD2 (5 bases). From germline, CDR1 is LNHDA and CDR2 SQIVND (reference sequence). The CDR3 has 14 residues. V was cut by 7 bases and J by 8 bases, with 18 bases left in between. The CDR3 region has the DNA TGTGCCAGTACCCTACGGAGGTCGGCACATGAGCAGTTCTTC. This sequence encodes CASTLRRSAHEQFF. The full variable domain, completed using reference TRBV19 and TRBJ2-1, is DGGITQSPKYLFRKEGQNVTLSCEQNLNHDAMYWYRQDPGQGLRLIYYSQIVNDFQKGDIAEGYSVSREKKESFPLTVTSAQKNPTAFYLCASTLRRSAHEQFFGPGTRLTVL.

The chain employs TRBV29-1 and TRBJ2-2; the D is unclear. CDR1 and CDR2 from the germline V gene are SQVTM and ANQGSEA. The CDR3 loop spans 13 amino acids. V lost 8 bases, J lost 6 bases, and 16 bases lay in between. For the CDR3, the DNA is TGCAGCTCCAAGACCGACCTCGCCGGGGAGCTGTTTTTT. Its translation is CSSKTDLAGELFF.

This chain connects TRBV5-1 to TRBJ2-7; D gene uncertain. The CDR3 covers 13 residues. Germline CDR1 reads SGHRS; CDR2 reads YFSETQ. Trimming cost V 3 bases and J 0 bases, with 7 bases left between them. Written as DNA, the CDR3 is TGCGCCAGCAGCTACGAACTCTCCTACGAGCAGTACTTC. As protein: CASSYELSYEQYF.

This clone was counted between two and nine times. The genes are TRBV7-2 and TRBJ2-7; D is uncertain. Trimming stripped 2 bases from V and 3 bases from J, with 17 bases between. The CDR3 contains 16 residues. Germline CDR1 SGHTA, CDR2 FQGNSA. CDR3 bases: TGTGCCAGCAGCTTACCTTCAGACTTTGGGTACTACGAGCAGTACTTC. Protein sequence: CASSLPSDFGYYEQYF.

DNA for the CDR3: TGTGCCAGCAGGTATGCAGGGTTGAACACTGAAGCTTTCTTT. It is translated as CASRYAGLNTEAFF. This sequence joins TRBV2 and TRBJ1-1; weak D call: TRBD1 (5 bases). This CDR3 is 14 amino acids long. Between the trimmed V and J ends, which lost 6 bases and 0 bases, there was a span of 11 bases. Germline V gene data show CDR1 as SNHLY and CDR2 as FYNNEI.